This is a list of T cell receptor beta chains from one sample in a study of blood T cell repertoires in COVID-19. Clones were sequenced by immunoSEQ multiplex PCR, and TCRdb holds only the in-frame ones, with some missing. The repertoire holds 250,000 to 300,000 clones, with 80% to 90% as singletons. Sequences were obtained from peripheral blood. The receptors stem from a woman in her seventies with acute or convalescent COVID-19. Both conserved end residues are part of each CDR3. Fields, in order: D gene, CDR3 length, clone size, V gene, J gene, CDR3 DNA, CDR3 protein. A D gene is named only where the DNA matches it firmly. Only some rows state a clone size, as once, few, many or a class for expanded clones.

>-|13|-|TRBV3-1/TRBV3-2|TRBJ1-2
TGTGCCAGCAGCCCCGGGGTGGGGTATGGCTACACCTTC
CASSPGVGYGYTF
>TRBD2|13|-|TRBV3-1/TRBV3-2|TRBJ2-7
TGTGCCAGCAGCCAAGTTGGGGGGGTCGAGCAGTACTTC
CASSQVGGVEQYF
>-|13|-|TRBV5-4|TRBJ1-2
TGTGCCAGCAGCTTGGATAGCCGCTATGGCTACACCTTC
CASSLDSRYGYTF
>-|15|-|TRBV6-4|TRBJ2-6
TGTGCCAGCAGTGACCAGGACTCTGGGGCCAACGTCCTGACTTTC
CASSDQDSGANVLTF
>TRBD1|15|-|TRBV4-1|TRBJ2-7
TGCGCCAGCAGCCAAGGTCGGGACAGGTACTACGAGCAGTACTTC
CASSQGRDRYYEQYF
>TRBD2|15|once|TRBV20-1|TRBJ2-5
TGCAGTGCTAGTCATAGCGGGGGGCTACAAGAGACCCAGTACTTC
CSASHSGGLQETQYF
>-|14|-|TRBV7-2|TRBJ1-3
TGTGCCAGCAGCCCTCCGGGGTCTGGAAACACCATATATTTT
CASSPPGSGNTIYF
>-|13|-|TRBV11-2|TRBJ1-1
TGTGCCAGCAGCTTTGACAGGAACACTGAAGCTTTCTTT
CASSFDRNTEAFF
>-|17|-|TRBV4-1|TRBJ1-3
TGCGCCAGCAGCCGGATCCTGGGCGGGTCCCGAAGAGACACCATATATTTT
CASSRILGGSRRDTIYF
>-|11|once|TRBV19|TRBJ1-1
TGTGCCAGTACCGCGGGGAATGAAGCTTTCTTT
CASTAGNEAFF
>-|16|-|TRBV18|TRBJ1-5
TGTGCCAGCTCGCCTAACTCGGCCAGGGGTAGTCAGCCCCAGCATTTT
CASSPNSARGSQPQHF
>-|13|-|TRBV4-1|TRBJ2-1
TGCGCCAGCAGCCGCGGACTTCTCAATGAGCAGTTCTTC
CASSRGLLNEQFF
>-|14|-|TRBV19|TRBJ2-7
TGTGCCACGTCCAGGGCAGGGGAGGGTTACGAGCAGTACTTC
CATSRAGEGYEQYF
>TRBD1|13|-|TRBV14|TRBJ1-1
TGTGCCAGCAGCAGTACAGGGGGCACTGAAGCTTTCTTT
CASSSTGGTEAFF
>-|16|once|TRBV6-6|TRBJ2-7
TGTGCCAGCAGGCCCCCCGGAGCTGGAGCTCGGGTTGGGCAGTACTTC
CASRPPGAGARVGQYF
>TRBD1|15|-|TRBV6-6|TRBJ2-3
TGTGCCAGCAAGACCCTGGGACAGGACGGAGATACGCAGTATTTT
CASKTLGQDGDTQYF
>TRBD1|14|-|TRBV7-9|TRBJ1-6
TGTGCCAGCAGCTCCACAGGGGAGACGGCACCCCTCCACTTT
CASSSTGETAPLHF
>-|13|-|TRBV14|TRBJ1-2
TGTGCCAGCAGCCAAGATTTGAGCTATGGCTACACCTTC
CASSQDLSYGYTF
>-|15|-|TRBV18|TRBJ1-4
TGTGCCAGCTCACCTTTATTACAGGGTGAAAGGAAACTGTTTTTT
CASSPLLQGERKLFF
>-|17|-|TRBV18|TRBJ1-4
TGTGCCAGCTCACCACCCTTAACAGGCCCAACTAATGAAAAACTGTTTTTT
CASSPPLTGPTNEKLFF
>TRBD1|14|-|TRBV2|TRBJ2-7
TGTGCCAGCGTAGTTGGGACAGGGCCGTACGAGCAGTACTTC
CASVVGTGPYEQYF
>-|14|few|TRBV19|TRBJ2-1
TGTGCCAGTAGTATAGACGAGGGAGGCAATGAGCAGTTCTTC
CASSIDEGGNEQFF
>-|13|-|TRBV11-3|TRBJ2-5
TGTGCCAGCAGCCCCAGACTAGGGGAGACCCAGTACTTC
CASSPRLGETQYF
>-|15|-|TRBV18|TRBJ1-1
TGTGCCAGCTCACCCTTCCGACAGACGAACACTGAAGCTTTCTTT
CASSPFRQTNTEAFF
>-|15|few|TRBV24-1|TRBJ1-2
TGTGCCACCAGTGATAACCGGGCCAAGGGCGGGGGCTACACCTTC
CATSDNRAKGGGYTF
>-|12|once|TRBV9|TRBJ2-5
TGTGCCAGCAGCGTAGAGGGAGGGACCCAGTACTTC
CASSVEGGTQYF
>-|14|few|TRBV5-1|TRBJ1-1
TGCGCCAGCAGCTTAGCAGGGTGGAACACTGAAGCTTTCTTT
CASSLAGWNTEAFF
>-|14|-|TRBV27|TRBJ2-7
TGTGCCAGCAGTTCCCCGGGACTCTCTCTCGAGCAGTACTTC
CASSSPGLSLEQYF
>TRBD1|16|-|TRBV5-1|TRBJ1-6
TGCGCCAGCAGCCGGGGAGGACAGGCCTATAATTCACCCCTCCACTTT
CASSRGGQAYNSPLHF
>-|16|-|TRBV3-1/TRBV3-2|TRBJ1-6
TGTGCCAGCAGCCAAGATGCAGGGGCGAGTAATTCACCCCTCCACTTT
CASSQDAGASNSPLHF
>TRBD1|15|-|TRBV7-2|TRBJ1-2
TGTGCCAGCAGCGCAGACAGGGTGGGCGACTATGGCTACACCTTC
CASSADRVGDYGYTF
>-|13|-|TRBV2|TRBJ1-1
TGTGCCAGCAGTGTCGAGGGAAACACTGAAGCTTTCTTT
CASSVEGNTEAFF
>-|14|-|TRBV10-3|TRBJ1-1
TGTGCCATCAGTGAGTCACAGACGGCGCCTGAAGCTTTCTTT
CAISESQTAPEAFF
>-|12|-|TRBV28|TRBJ2-1
TGTGCCAGCAGTTTACTAGGCTTTGAGCAGTTCTTC
CASSLLGFEQFF
>-|15|once|TRBV5-4|TRBJ1-1
TGTGCCAGCAGCTTCCGGACTGGATTGGTAGCTGAAGCTTTCTTT
CASSFRTGLVAEAFF
>-|13|-|TRBV19|TRBJ2-1
TGTGCCAGTAGTATTTTCGGGAACAATGAGCAGTTCTTC
CASSIFGNNEQFF
>-|13|-|TRBV5-1|TRBJ1-1
TGCGCCAGCAGACTGGACACGAACACTGAAGCTTTCTTT
CASRLDTNTEAFF
>-|14|-|TRBV18|TRBJ1-1
TGTGCCAGCTCACCACCGGAGCGGCGGTGGTATACTTTCTTT
CASSPPERRWYTFF